A single sample gave rise to the 15 T cell receptor beta chains below, sequenced in a study of cytomegalovirus exposure and HLA in healthy donors. The PCR employed 60 Vbeta primers together with 13 Jbeta primers. The repertoire was sequenced with immunoSEQ multiplex PCR; TCRdb's copy has only in-frame clones and lacks some. The repertoire has over 80,000 clones, about three quarters of them found once; the top ten carry about 3.5%. Sample: PBMCs. These TCRs come from a middle-aged man in good health and CMV-seronegative.

V gene TRBV30 combines with J gene TRBJ2-5; 7 nucleotides line up with TRBD2. CDR1 is GTSNPN, CDR2 SVGIG, per germline (reference sequence). V trimming: 3 bases; J trimming: 7 bases; junction bases outside the gene matches: 11. The length of the CDR3 is 14 residues. The CDR3 nucleotides are TGTGCCTGGAGAGCGGGACCTTCTCTGGGGACCCAGTACTTC. Translating it yields CAWRAGPSLGTQYF. The full variable domain, in which reference TRBV30 and TRBJ2-5 provide the parts outside the CDR3, is SQTIHQWPATLVQPVGSPLSLECTVEGTSNPNLYWYRQAAGRGLQLLFYSVGIGQISSEVPQNLSASRPQDRQFILSSKKLLLSDSGFYLCAWRAGPSLGTQYFGPGTRLLVL.

This clone was detected once. The V call is TRBV30, the J call TRBJ1-3; possibly TRBD1 for D (6 bases). Trimming removed 3 bases from V and 4 bases from J, with 10 bases in between. Germline V gives CDR1 GTSNPN, CDR2 SVGIG (reference sequence). This CDR3 contains 13 residues. As DNA, the CDR3 is TGTGCCTGGAGGCAGGGGCAGGGAAACACCATATATTTT. Translated, it gives CAWRQGQGNTIYF.

In this sample, this clone turned up a few times. The V call is TRBV5-1, the J call TRBJ2-6, with a tentative D call TRBD1 (6 bases). Germline V gene data show CDR1 as SGHRS and CDR2 as YFSETQ. V was clipped by 2 bases and J by 2 bases, with 11 bases between them. The CDR3 covers 16 residues. The CDR3 is CASSFPPGAGANVLTF. The CDR3 coding sequence is TGCGCCAGCAGCTTCCCCCCAGGGGCTGGGGCCAACGTCCTGACTTTC.

This sequence joins TRBV5-1 and TRBJ2-6; D possibly corresponds to TRBD2 (7 bases). Germline V gene lookup returns CDR1 SGHRS and CDR2 YFSETQ. This CDR3 comprises 16 residues. Trimming stripped 5 bases from V and 0 bases from J, with 12 bases between. The CDR3 is CASRKGGGSGANVLTF. DNA of the CDR3: TGCGCCAGCAGAAAGGGAGGGGGCTCTGGGGCCAACGTCCTGACTTTC.

The chain recombines TRBV29-1 with TRBJ2-5, with D perhaps matching TRBD1 (6 bases). Trimming took off 5 bases at V and 1 base at J, with 8 bases between the two ends. This CDR3 contains 12 residues. In germline, CDR1 is SQVTM, CDR2 ANQGSEA. In DNA form, the CDR3 reads TGCAGCGTTTGGACAGCCCAAGAGACCCAGTACTTC. It encodes CSVWTAQETQYF.

The CDR3, as DNA: TGTGCCAGCAGCTTAGTTCCAGGGGGCTACGAGCAGTACTTC. Protein sequence: CASSLVPGGYEQYF. J is TRBJ2-7 and V is TRBV7-2, with 7 nucleotides matching TRBD1. The CDR3 has 14 residues. Per germline, CDR1 SGHTA and CDR2 FQGNSA. V shed 1 base and J 3 bases; nucleotides not matched to a gene: 3.

In its sample, this clone was seen a few times. The CDR3: CASSPGQGPTWETQYF. Here the CDR3 DNA reads TGTGCCAGCTCACCGGGACAGGGGCCTACTTGGGAGACCCAGTACTTC. The rearrangement links TRBV18 to TRBJ2-5; 10 nucleotides line up with TRBD1. This CDR3 has 16 residues. Trimming cost V 3 bases and J 5 bases; bases outside gene matches: 9. Germline CDR1 and CDR2: KGHSH and LQKENI.

This chain joins TRBV5-8 and TRBJ1-4, with TRBD1 matching 8 bases. The J segment lost 0 bases and the V segment lost 2 bases, leaving 6 bases of the junction unmatched. CDR3 length: 17 residues. Germline V gene sequence: CDR1 SGHTS, CDR2 YDEGEE. Here the CDR3 reads CASSFRRGLTTNEKLFF. In nucleotides, the CDR3 is TGTGCCAGCAGCTTTCGCAGGGGGCTTACAACTAATGAAAAACTGTTTTTT.

V and J are TRBV12-5 and TRBJ1-2; tentative D call: TRBD1 (6 bases). Germline lookup yields CDR1 LGHNT and CDR2 FRNRAP. This CDR3 region has 13 residues. The V end lost 3 bases, the J end lost 4 bases, and 9 bases lay between the germline ends. The CDR3 DNA follows: TGTGCTAGTGGTTTCACGGACAGCTATGGCTACACCTTC. This codes for CASGFTDSYGYTF.

J is TRBJ2-5 and V is TRBV4-3; no clear D. V was shortened by 0 bases and J by 3 bases, with 5 bases between the two germline ends. Germline lookup yields CDR1 LGHNA and CDR2 YSLEER. There are 13 residues in the CDR3. This chain's CDR3 is CASSQDLEETQYF. The CDR3 nucleotides read TGCGCCAGCAGCCAAGATCTCGAAGAGACCCAGTACTTC.

The gene calls are TRBV29-1 and TRBJ1-3, with unresolved D. Germline loops: CDR1 SQVTM, CDR2 ANQGSEA. There are 13 residues in the CDR3. CDR3 residues: CIAVASSGNTIYF. The CDR3 nucleotides are TGCATCGCCGTGGCCAGCTCTGGAAACACCATATATTTT.

This clone was seen a few times. The chain recombines TRBV6-5 with TRBJ1-2; tentative D call: TRBD1 (5 bases). V was clipped by 5 bases and J by 5 bases, with 12 bases between them. Germline V gene data show CDR1 as MNHEY and CDR2 as SVGAGI. The CDR3 is 13 residues long. CDR3 in amino acids: CASSPRELYGYTF. The DNA of the CDR3 is TGTGCCAGCAGTCCCAGGGAACTGTATGGCTACACCTTC.

The gene calls are TRBV11-3 and TRBJ2-1; D uncertain. The CDR3 runs 16 residues. Germline V CDR1 and CDR2: SGHNT, YENEEA. V gave up 3 bases and J gave up 1 base, with 13 bases separating them. The CDR3 sequence is CASSFGSVNSYNEQFF. Written as DNA, the CDR3 is TGTGCCAGCAGCTTCGGGTCGGTTAATTCCTACAATGAGCAGTTCTTC.

The V gene is TRBV15, the J gene TRBJ1-2; weak D call: TRBD1 (5 bases). This CDR3 has 14 residues. Between the trimmed V and J ends, which lost 2 bases and 2 bases, there was a span of 9 bases. Germline V gives CDR1 LNHNV, CDR2 YYDKDF (reference sequence). CDR3 in DNA: TGTGCCACCAGCAGATTGACAGCCAACTATGGCTACACCTTC. It yields the protein CATSRLTANYGYTF.

The chain combines TRBV18 with TRBJ2-5, with a weak D call TRBD1 (6 bases). Between the trimmed V and J ends, which lost 8 bases and 5 bases, there was a span of 12 bases. Germline CDR1 reads KGHSH; CDR2 reads LQKENI. This CDR3 is 12 amino acids long. CDR3 bases: TGTGCCAGCACCCAAGACAGGGAGACCCAGTACTTC. This encodes CASTQDRETQYF.